The 32 T cell receptor beta chains listed next were all sequenced from one sample in a study of sequential checkpoint blockade in melanoma (dated by TCRdb to between 2018 and 2021). The treatment or condition label of this sample denotes: randomized to nivolumab then ipilimumab (arm A) or the reverse (arm B). Library preparation was by the immunoSEQ multiplex PCR assay. TCRdb took over this immuneACCESS table, retaining in-frame rearrangements with V and J assigned. Such tables are incomplete; in checked studies, under half of the missing clones stem from an unresolved V gene, and the remainder is unexplained. The sample table lists 9,000 to 10,000 clones, 73% of them with a count of one. The ten biggest clones cover about 14% of the sample. The source material was CD8+ T cells sorted from blood (inferred from file names), sampled from a patient given nivolumab and ipilimumab in sequence. These receptors were obtained from a human donor with melanoma.

This clone is medium-sized. The chain has TRBV14 and TRBJ1-2; 7 bases align to TRBD1. V shed 4 bases and J 0 bases; nucleotides not matched to a gene: 5. Germline V gives CDR1 SGHDN, CDR2 FVKESK. The CDR3 extends over 15 amino acids. Here the CDR3 reads CASSPIQGSNYGYTF. The DNA for the CDR3 is TGTGCCAGCAGCCCTATACAGGGGTCTAACTATGGCTACACCTTC.

The chain has TRBV4-2 and TRBJ2-1, with TRBD2 identical over 8 bases. The V gene end was trimmed by 0 bases and the J gene end by 8 bases; junction bases not matched to a gene: 6. The CDR3 consists of 15 residues. Germline lookup yields CDR1 LGHNA and CDR2 YNFKEQ. The CDR3 spells CASSQDSGAEYEQFF. CDR3 in DNA: TGTGCCAGCAGCCAAGATAGCGGGGCGGAATATGAGCAGTTCTTC.

The V gene is TRBV28, the J gene TRBJ2-2; D gene uncertain. The CDR3 spans 13 residues. V was cut by 7 bases and J by 8 bases, with 14 bases left in between. Germline loops: CDR1 MDHEN, CDR2 SYDVKM. CDR3 residues: CASTPVRSGELFF. In DNA form, the CDR3 reads TGTGCCAGCACCCCGGTGCGTTCTGGGGAGCTGTTTTTT.

V is TRBV5-6 and J is TRBJ1-2; 9 nucleotides agree with TRBD1. V was pared by 4 bases and J by 3 bases, with 7 bases of the junction left unmatched. Germline values: CDR1 SGHDT, CDR2 YYEEEE. The CDR3 covers 15 residues. For the CDR3, the DNA is TGTGCCAGCAGCCTGACAGGGGGTGAATACTATGGCTACACCTTC. It is translated as CASSLTGGEYYGYTF.

The gene calls are TRBV6-4 and TRBJ1-1; D remains ambiguous. The V end lost 6 bases, the J end lost 6 bases, and 14 bases lay between the germline ends. Germline V lookup: CDR1 MRHNA, CDR2 SNTAGT. The CDR3 is made up of 13 amino acids. This CDR3 is CASSGGSAAEAFF. The CDR3, as DNA: TGTGCCAGCAGCGGCGGGTCCGCGGCTGAAGCTTTCTTT.

This clone was observed a handful of times. The CDR3 loop is CASLWAGSSYNEQFF. As DNA, the CDR3 is TGTGCCAGCCTCTGGGCTGGAAGCTCCTACAATGAGCAGTTCTTC. The rearrangement uses TRBV5-8 and TRBJ2-1; no reliable D call. The CDR3 contains 15 residues. V was clipped by 7 bases and J by 0 bases, with 14 bases between them. The germline V gene encodes CDR1 SGHTS and CDR2 YDEGEE.

The rearrangement uses TRBV5-1 and TRBJ2-2; 9 positions match TRBD1. V shed 0 bases and J 4 bases; nucleotides not matched to a gene: 7. Germline CDR1 and CDR2: SGHRS and YFSETQ. The CDR3 extends over 17 amino acids. The CDR3 sequence is CASSLAAGTGLTGELFF. DNA for the CDR3: TGCGCCAGCAGCTTGGCTGCCGGGACAGGGCTCACCGGGGAGCTGTTTTTT.

The V gene is TRBV4-1, the J gene TRBJ2-1; TRBD2 matches 15 bases. This CDR3 comprises 21 residues. Germline values: CDR1 MGHRA, CDR2 YSYEKL. V gave up 0 bases and J gave up 4 bases; unmatched junction bases: 13. CDR3 coding DNA: TGCGCCAGCAGCCAAGATGGCCACCCGGAGGGGACTAGCGGGGGGTACAATGAGCAGTTCTTC. Protein: CASSQDGHPEGTSGGYNEQFF.

The chain combines TRBV9 with TRBJ1-2, with D possibly TRBD1 on 5 matching bases. The CDR3 totals 11 residues. V lost 5 bases and J 7 bases, leaving 9 bases between the germline ends. Germline V gives CDR1 SGDLS, CDR2 YYNGEE. CDR3 protein: CASRDRGGYTF. In DNA, the CDR3 is TGTGCCAGCAGGGATAGGGGTGGCTACACCTTC.

This clone turned up a few times. This chain connects TRBV5-6 to TRBJ2-5; 11 nucleotides agree with TRBD2. Germline V gene sequence: CDR1 SGHDT, CDR2 YYEEEE. V shed 2 bases, J shed 0 bases, and the junction held 9 bases outside the gene matches. This CDR3 contains 18 residues. The CDR3 loop is CASSFDGELAGDQETQYF. In DNA form, the CDR3 reads TGTGCCAGCAGCTTTGACGGGGAACTAGCGGGGGACCAAGAGACCCAGTACTTC.

The sample holds a few counts of this clone. This chain links TRBV6-1 with TRBJ2-1, with TRBD2 identical over 9 bases. The CDR3 runs 15 residues. CDR1 and CDR2 (germline): MNHNS, SASEGT. V was pared by 2 bases and J by 6 bases, with 5 bases of the junction left unmatched. The CDR3 loop reads CASSEKASGANEQFF. CDR3 DNA: TGTGCCAGCAGTGAAAAAGCTAGCGGGGCCAATGAGCAGTTCTTC.

DNA of the CDR3: TGTGCCACCAGCAGAGATGAGGGTGAGGACTATGGCTACACCTTC. Encoded protein: CATSRDEGEDYGYTF. V gene TRBV15 combines with J gene TRBJ1-2; D gene uncertain. This CDR3 is 15 amino acids long. CDR1 is LNHNV and CDR2 is YYDKDF in the germline V gene (reference sequence). Trimming took off 0 bases at V and 3 bases at J, with 11 bases between the two ends.

The rearrangement uses TRBV6-1 and TRBJ2-2; D gene unclear. The CDR3 is 11 amino acids. CDR1 and CDR2 (germline): MNHNS, SASEGT. V was shortened by 8 bases and J by 6 bases, with 7 bases between the two germline ends. The CDR3 sequence is CASEQPGELFF. In nucleotides, the CDR3 is TGTGCCAGCGAACAACCCGGGGAGCTGTTTTTT.

By share, this clone ranks as medium-sized. The rearrangement links TRBV7-9 to TRBJ1-3; TRBD1 agrees at 9 bases. In germline, CDR1 is SEHNR, CDR2 FQNEAQ (reference sequence). Losses at the gene ends were 5 bases for V and 4 bases for J; bases not matched to a gene: 6. There are 15 residues in the CDR3. The CDR3 region is CASSLRTGEGNTIYF. CDR3 in DNA: TGTGCCAGCAGCCTCCGGACAGGGGAGGGAAACACCATATATTTT.

This clone turned up a few times. J is TRBJ1-2 and V is TRBV4-2; TRBD1 aligns across 9 bases. The V and J ends lost 0 bases and 7 bases, in that order; junction bases with no gene match: 6. The length of the CDR3 is 15 residues. CDR1 is LGHNA and CDR2 is YNFKEQ in the germline V gene. As DNA, the CDR3 is TGTGCCAGCAGCCAAGAACAGGGGGCGGTTGGTGGCTACACCTTC. Translated, it gives CASSQEQGAVGGYTF.

The chain has TRBV14 and TRBJ1-3; 7 bases are shared with TRBD1. Germline loops: CDR1 SGHDN, CDR2 FVKESK. The V and J ends lost 3 bases and 2 bases, in that order; junction bases with no gene match: 7. The CDR3 extends over 16 amino acids. CDR3 nucleotide sequence: TGTGCCAGCAGCCAGCTTACAGGGGCAGCTGGAAACACCATATATTTT. Protein product: CASSQLTGAAGNTIYF.

The rearrangement joins TRBV2 to TRBJ2-1; tentative D call: TRBD1 (6 bases). The V and J ends lost 9 bases and 2 bases respectively, with 14 bases between them. The CDR3 is 14 amino acids. From germline, CDR1 is SNHLY and CDR2 FYNNEI. CDR3 loop: CASKWDTTYNEQFF. Here the CDR3 DNA reads TGTGCCAGTAAGTGGGACACTACCTACAATGAGCAGTTCTTC.

By its share, this clone is large. The V and J genes are TRBV10-3 and TRBJ1-1; no clear D gene. Trimming pared 6 bases from V and 1 base from J, leaving 12 bases between. Germline CDR1 ENHRY, CDR2 SYGVKD. This CDR3 is built from 14 residues. In nucleotides, the CDR3 is TGTGCCATCAGCGAGGAGTTACCGAACACTGAAGCTTTCTTT. It translates to CAISEELPNTEAFF.

This rearrangement joins TRBV5-8 to TRBJ2-4; D is undetermined. The CDR3 has 15 residues. Germline CDR1 and CDR2: SGHTS and YDEGEE. The V end was cut by 2 bases, the J end by 4 bases, with 13 bases between. The CDR3 loop is CASSFGPSPKNIQYF. The CDR3 nucleotides read TGTGCCAGCAGCTTTGGGCCTTCTCCAAAAAACATTCAGTACTTC.

This clone was seen a single time. The V call is TRBV12-5, the J call TRBJ1-4; TRBD1 might be the D (5 bases). Trimming removed 6 bases from V and 3 bases from J, with 11 bases in between. This CDR3 has 14 amino acids. The V gene's germline CDR1 is LGHNT and CDR2 FRNRAP. CDR3 in DNA: TGTGCTAGTGGAACAGGACGGGCTAATGAAAAACTGTTTTTT. Its protein product is CASGTGRANEKLFF.

This CDR3 reads CASSSRQFLYGYTF. The CDR3 DNA is TGTGCCAGCAGCTCGAGACAGTTCCTCTATGGCTACACCTTC. The chain combines TRBV13 with TRBJ1-2; perhaps TRBD1 as D (5 bases). There are 14 residues in the CDR3. The V gene lost 4 bases and the J gene lost 4 bases, with 13 bases spanning the gap. Germline V gene lookup returns CDR1 PRHDT and CDR2 FYEKMQ (reference sequence).

The gene calls are TRBV27 and TRBJ1-1; D ambiguous. Deletions cut 0 bases from V and 0 bases from J, with 8 bases between. The CDR3 has 15 residues. Germline V gene sequence: CDR1 MNHEY, CDR2 SMNVEV (reference sequence). The CDR3 here is CASSLSASLNTEAFF. CDR3 in DNA: TGTGCCAGCAGTTTATCGGCCAGTTTGAACACTGAAGCTTTCTTT.

The rearrangement joins TRBV5-4 to TRBJ2-2; tentatively, D is TRBD2 (6 bases). The CDR3 spans 15 residues. V was shortened by 8 bases and J by 4 bases, with 18 bases between the two germline ends. Germline lookup yields CDR1 SGHNT and CDR2 YYREEE (reference sequence). CDR3 in amino acids: CASEPGRGLTGELFF. CDR3 bases: TGTGCCAGTGAGCCCGGGCGGGGTCTCACCGGGGAGCTGTTTTTT.

This clone was detected only a few times. The chain has TRBV19 and TRBJ1-5, with TRBD1 identical over 8 bases. CDR1 and CDR2 from the germline V gene are LNHDA and SQIVND (reference sequence). This CDR3 has 15 residues. V dropped 2 bases and J dropped 10; count of bases not matched to a gene: 10. As DNA, the CDR3 is TGTGCCAGTAGTATACTGGAGACAGGGGTGGGACCCCAGCATTTT. Its translation: CASSILETGVGPQHF.

This rearrangement joins TRBV6-5 to TRBJ1-1; D remains unclear. In germline, CDR1 is MNHEY, CDR2 SVGAGI. The CDR3 consists of 15 residues. The V gene lost 0 bases and the J gene lost 1 base, with 9 bases spanning the gap. CDR3 DNA sequence: TGTGCCAGCAGTTACTCGGCGGGCACGAACACTGAAGCTTTCTTT. Translation: CASSYSAGTNTEAFF.

The chain employs TRBV5-1 and TRBJ1-2, with D maybe TRBD1 (5 bases). The CDR3 sequence is 16 residues long. Looked up from germline, CDR1 is SGHRS and CDR2 is YFSETQ. V was shortened by 0 bases and J by 0 bases, with 12 bases between the two germline ends. DNA of the CDR3: TGCGCCAGCAGCTTGGGGGGCGGAGAAACTAACTATGGCTACACCTTC. Protein: CASSLGGGETNYGYTF. The full variable domain, with the rest looked up from reference TRBV5-1 and TRBJ1-2, is KAGVTQTPRYLIKTRGQQVTLSCSPISGHRSVSWYQQTPGQGLQFLFEYFSETQRNKGNFPGRFSGRQFSNSRSEMNVSTLELGDSALYLCASSLGGGETNYGYTFGSGTRLTVV.

CDR3 sequence (DNA): TGTGCCAGCAGTGGGGGGGACGTCACCCTCCTGACTTTC. Translation: CASSGGDVTLLTF. The chain employs TRBV25-1 and TRBJ2-6, with a possible D match to TRBD2 (6 bases). CDR1 and CDR2 (germline): MGHDK, SYGVNS. CDR3 size: 13 residues. Trimming took 4 bases from V and 14 from J, leaving 15 bases between them.

By its share, this clone is medium-sized. This rearrangement joins TRBV6-1 to TRBJ2-7, with TRBD1 matching 7 bases. After removal of 1 base from V and 0 bases from J, the junction contained 3 bases not matched to a gene. Per germline, CDR1 MNHNS and CDR2 SASEGT. The CDR3 runs to 15 residues. CDR3 DNA sequence: TGTGCCAGCAGTGAAGGACAGGGAGCCTCCTACGAGCAGTACGTC. Translated, it gives CASSEGQGASYEQYV.

The V call is TRBV6-5, the J call TRBJ1-5, with 7 bases fitting TRBD1. CDR1 is MNHEY and CDR2 is SVGAGI in the germline V gene. V shed 6 bases and J 8 bases; nucleotides not matched to a gene: 13. The CDR3 has 15 amino acids. This CDR3 is CASRNRGGPFEPQHF. The CDR3 DNA reads as TGTGCCAGCAGAAACAGGGGCGGCCCGTTCGAGCCCCAGCATTTT.

J is TRBJ2-2 and V is TRBV30; TRBD1 aligns across 9 bases. The CDR3 has 18 residues. Trimming at V came to 1 base and at J to 0 bases, leaving 9 bases not matched to a gene. CDR1 is GTSNPN, CDR2 SVGIG, per germline (reference sequence). The CDR3 DNA sequence: TGTGCCTGGAGTGGCCCTTACTACAGGGGGCCGAACACCGGGGAGCTGTTTTTT. It yields the protein CAWSGPYYRGPNTGELFF.

The V gene is TRBV10-2, the J gene TRBJ2-1, with TRBD2 matching over 7 bases. V shed 7 bases and J 10 bases; nucleotides not matched to a gene: 13. Germline values: CDR1 WSHSY, CDR2 SAAADI. The CDR3 consists of 14 residues. Here the CDR3 DNA reads TGCGCCAGCAACGGACTAGGCCAGGGAAGGGAGCAGTTCTTC. This codes for CASNGLGQGREQFF.

The chain is built from TRBV4-1 and TRBJ2-7; no clear D gene. The V and J ends lost 1 base and 1 base respectively, with 5 bases between them. This CDR3 comprises 13 residues. The germline V gene encodes CDR1 MGHRA and CDR2 YSYEKL. The CDR3 protein is CASSQGHSYEQYF. The CDR3 bases are TGCGCCAGCAGCCAAGGACATTCCTACGAGCAGTACTTC.